This TCR beta chain was retrieved from a study of T cells after yellow fever vaccination. Study-wide context: The authors prepared low-cell-number fractions using SMART-Seq v4 Ultra Low Input. Study-wide results and limits: On re-exposure, the response was weaker but peaked faster, at day 5 versus 15. The CD4 and CD8 compartments had a small share of their clonotypes in common. Boosting was followed by the reappearance of most primary-vaccination clones (approximately 95% CD4, 85% to 90% CD8).

Germline V gene sequence: CDR1 LGHNA, CDR2 YSLEER. J gave up 11 bases and V 4 bases, and 11 bases lay outside the gene matches. The CDR3 runs to 15 residues. TCRdb reanalysed the 5' RACE reads using MiXCR and keeps one entry per CDR3 protein. The sample consists of around 600,000 distinct CDR3 sequences, more than 9% of them appearing once. About this clonotype itself: Its antigen is undetermined.

The TCR was taken from a man aged 25 to 40 who received the YFV17D yellow fever vaccine. This chain links TRBV4-3 with TRBJ1-1, with 12 positions matching TRBD1. Specimen: PBMCs, collected on the day of the yellow fever booster vaccination. CDR3 in amino acids: CASSLDARDRGLAFF. The CDR3 nucleotides are TGCGCCAGCAGCCTGGACGCCCGGGACAGGGGGCTTGCTTTCTTT.